These 7 T cell receptor beta chains were all obtained from the same sample, sequenced in a study of CD8 T cells in ankylosing spondylitis. TCRdb itself ran the 5' RACE reads through MiXCR, one entry per CDR3 protein. The table records around 210,000 distinct CDR3 sequences, under 8.5% of them present only once. Input material: blood, either unsorted or a sorted T cell fraction (not recorded which). Receptors originate from a female donor with ankylosing spondylitis or in good health (not recorded which).

CDR3 bases: TGTGCCAACCGCCGGACAGACACCTACGAGCAGTACTTC. Its translation: CANRRTDTYEQYF. The chain links TRBV2 to TRBJ2-7; D might be TRBD1 (6 bases). V dropped 10 bases and J dropped 2 bases, with 15 bases sitting between them. Germline CDR1 is SNHLY and CDR2 is FYNNEI. The CDR3 spans 13 residues.

This clonotype has ten or more counts. V and J are TRBV12-3 or TRBV12-4 and TRBJ2-3, with 9 bases aligning to TRBD2. The length of the CDR3 is 15 residues. V lost 6 bases to trimming and J lost 1 base; unmatched junction nucleotides: 5. CDR3 loop: CASRLAGGRTDTQYF. The CDR3 bases are TGTGCCAGCAGGCTTGCGGGAGGGCGCACAGATACGCAGTATTTT.

There are many counts of this clonotype. The chain uses TRBV15 and TRBJ2-2, with TRBD1 matching 7 bases. The CDR3 sequence is 16 residues long. Germline CDR1 and CDR2: LNHNV and YYDKDF (reference sequence). J gave up 7 bases and V 4 bases, and 12 bases lay outside the gene matches. CDR3 loop: CATSTAGTVIGGELFF. CDR3 DNA: TGTGCCACCAGCACCGCCGGGACAGTGATAGGCGGGGAGCTGTTTTTT.

There are a few counts of this clonotype. The V call is TRBV12-5, the J call TRBJ2-2, with a weak D call TRBD2 (5 bases). V was trimmed by 3 bases and J by 3 bases, leaving 14 bases between them. CDR1 is LGHNT, CDR2 FRNRAP, per germline. The CDR3 has 16 residues. This CDR3 reads CASGFGVEGHTGELFF. The CDR3 bases are TGTGCTAGTGGTTTCGGGGTCGAGGGTCACACCGGGGAGCTGTTTTTT.

Ten or more counts support this clonotype. The rearrangement links TRBV20-1 to TRBJ2-1, with D perhaps matching TRBD2 (5 bases). CDR1 and CDR2 from the germline V gene are DFQATT and SNEGSKA (reference sequence). CDR3 length: 19 amino acids. V lost 0 bases to trimming and J lost 0 bases, with 21 bases between them. Here the CDR3 DNA reads TGCAGTGCTAGAGATCGGGGTGCAAGAGGCTCCGGCTCCTACAATGAGCAGTTCTTC. It yields the protein CSARDRGARGSGSYNEQFF.

In this sample, this clonotype turned up many times. The chain is built from TRBV27 and TRBJ1-1, with D possibly TRBD1 on 5 matching bases. The germline CDR1 and CDR2 sequences are MNHEY and SMNVEV (reference sequence). Trimming removed 6 bases at V and 4 bases at J, with 15 bases between. CDR3 length: 14 amino acids. In nucleotides, the CDR3 is TGTGCCAGCAGCCTTATCTCGGGGGGCACTGAAGCTTTCTTT. Translating gives CASSLISGGTEAFF.

There are many counts of this clonotype. The CDR3 DNA follows: TGTGCCAGCAGCTTGGGGACTATCAAGAGAAATGAGCAGTTCTTC. Translating gives CASSLGTIKRNEQFF. The chain links TRBV7-9 to TRBJ2-1; 7 bases are a match to TRBD2. Unmatched junction bases numbered 9, after V lost 3 bases and J lost 7 bases. The CDR3 is 15 amino acids. Germline V gene sequence: CDR1 SEHNR, CDR2 FQNEAQ (reference sequence).